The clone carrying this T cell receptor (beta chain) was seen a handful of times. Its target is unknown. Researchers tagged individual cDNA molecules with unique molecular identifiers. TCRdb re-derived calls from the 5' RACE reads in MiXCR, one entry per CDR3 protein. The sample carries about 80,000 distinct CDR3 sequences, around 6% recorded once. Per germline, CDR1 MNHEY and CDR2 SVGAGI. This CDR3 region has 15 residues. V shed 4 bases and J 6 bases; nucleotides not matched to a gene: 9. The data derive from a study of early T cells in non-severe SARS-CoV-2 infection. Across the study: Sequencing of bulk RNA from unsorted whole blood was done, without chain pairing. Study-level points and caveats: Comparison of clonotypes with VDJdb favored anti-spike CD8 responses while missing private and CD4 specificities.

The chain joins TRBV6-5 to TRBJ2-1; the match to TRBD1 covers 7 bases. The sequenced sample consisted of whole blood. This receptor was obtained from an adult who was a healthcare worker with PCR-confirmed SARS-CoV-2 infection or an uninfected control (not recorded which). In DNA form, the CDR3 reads TGTGCCAGCAGTTCCCGGGACAGAGGTGGCAATGAGCAGTTCTTC. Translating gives CASSSRDRGGNEQFF.